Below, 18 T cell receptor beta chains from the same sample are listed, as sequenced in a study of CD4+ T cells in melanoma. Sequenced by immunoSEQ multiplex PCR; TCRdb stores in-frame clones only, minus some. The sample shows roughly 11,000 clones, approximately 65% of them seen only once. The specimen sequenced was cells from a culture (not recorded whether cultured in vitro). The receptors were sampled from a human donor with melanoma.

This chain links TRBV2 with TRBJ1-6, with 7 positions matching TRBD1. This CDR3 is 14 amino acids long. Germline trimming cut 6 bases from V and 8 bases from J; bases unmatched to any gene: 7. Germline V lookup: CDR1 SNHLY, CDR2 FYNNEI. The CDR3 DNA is TGTGCCAGCAGGGACGGGACAGTTTATTCACCCCTCCACTTT. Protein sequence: CASRDGTVYSPLHF.

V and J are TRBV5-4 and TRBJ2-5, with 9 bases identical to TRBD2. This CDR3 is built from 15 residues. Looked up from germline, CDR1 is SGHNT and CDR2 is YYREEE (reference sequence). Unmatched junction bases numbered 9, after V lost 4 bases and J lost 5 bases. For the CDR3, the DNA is TGTGCCAGCAGCCTAGCGGGGAAGTCAGGGGAGACCCAGTACTTC. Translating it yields CASSLAGKSGETQYF.

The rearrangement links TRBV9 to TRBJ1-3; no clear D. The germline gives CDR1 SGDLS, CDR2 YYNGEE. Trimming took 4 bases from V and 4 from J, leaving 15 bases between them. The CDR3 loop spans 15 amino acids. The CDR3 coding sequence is TGTGCCAGCAGCTCCCTTGACGGAGGGGGAAACACCATATATTTT. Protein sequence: CASSSLDGGGNTIYF.

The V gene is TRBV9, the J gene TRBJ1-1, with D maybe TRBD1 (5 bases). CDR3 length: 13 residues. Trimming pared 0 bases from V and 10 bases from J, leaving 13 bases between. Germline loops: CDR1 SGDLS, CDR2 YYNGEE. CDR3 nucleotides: TGTGCCAGCAGCGTAGCCGCGGGGCGCCCAGCTTTCTTT. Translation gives CASSVAAGRPAFF. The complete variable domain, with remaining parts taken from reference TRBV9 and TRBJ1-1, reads DSGVTQTPKHLITATGQRVTLRCSPRSGDLSVYWYQQSLDQGLQFLIQYYNGEERAKGNILERFSAQQFPDLHSELNLSSLELGDSALYFCASSVAAGRPAFFGQGTRLTVV.

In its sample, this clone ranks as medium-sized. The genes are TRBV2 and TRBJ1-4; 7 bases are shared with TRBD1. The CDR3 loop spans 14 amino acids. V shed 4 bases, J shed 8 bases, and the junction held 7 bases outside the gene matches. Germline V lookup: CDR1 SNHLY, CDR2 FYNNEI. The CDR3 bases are TGTGCCAGCAGTGTCCGCTTAGGGGGCGAAAAACTGTTTTTT. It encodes CASSVRLGGEKLFF.

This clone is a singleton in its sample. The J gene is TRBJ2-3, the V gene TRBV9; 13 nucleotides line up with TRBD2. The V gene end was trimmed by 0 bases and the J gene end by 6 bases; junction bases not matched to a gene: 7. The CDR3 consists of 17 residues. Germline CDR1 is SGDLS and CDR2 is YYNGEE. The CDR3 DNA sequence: TGTGCCAGCAGCGTAGAGGGGACTAGCGGGGCTAGGGATACGCAGTATTTT. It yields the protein CASSVEGTSGARDTQYF.

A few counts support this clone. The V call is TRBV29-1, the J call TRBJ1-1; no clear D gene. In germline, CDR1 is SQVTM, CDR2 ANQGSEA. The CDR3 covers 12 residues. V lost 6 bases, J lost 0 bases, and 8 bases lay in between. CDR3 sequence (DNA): TGCAGCGTAGGACTTATGAACACTGAAGCTTTCTTT. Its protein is CSVGLMNTEAFF.

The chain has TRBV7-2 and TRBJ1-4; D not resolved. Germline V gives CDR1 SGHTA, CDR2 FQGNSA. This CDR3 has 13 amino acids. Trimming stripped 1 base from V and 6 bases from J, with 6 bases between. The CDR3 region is CASSLVADEKLFF. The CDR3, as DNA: TGTGCCAGCAGCTTAGTCGCAGATGAAAAACTGTTTTTT.

This CDR3 is CASTPPGGREAFF. In DNA form, the CDR3 reads TGTGCCAGCACTCCTCCCGGTGGCCGAGAAGCTTTCTTT. The chain employs TRBV6-6 and TRBJ1-1; D gene uncertain. V gave up 7 bases and J gave up 8 bases, with 17 bases separating them. CDR3 size: 13 residues. Germline V lookup: CDR1 MNHNY, CDR2 SVGAGI (reference sequence).

Written as DNA, the CDR3 is TGCGCCAGCAGCCATGACATATACGCTTCACCCCTCCACTTT. Translated, it gives CASSHDIYASPLHF. The J gene is TRBJ1-6, the V gene TRBV4-1; D remains ambiguous. V was trimmed by 3 bases and J by 9 bases, leaving 12 bases between them. The CDR3 totals 14 residues. CDR1 MGHRA and CDR2 YSYEKL come from the germline V gene.

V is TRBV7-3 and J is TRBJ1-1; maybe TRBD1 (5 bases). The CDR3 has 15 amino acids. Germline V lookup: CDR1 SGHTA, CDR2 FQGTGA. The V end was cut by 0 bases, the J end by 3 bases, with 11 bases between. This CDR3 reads CASSLTSGWDTEAFF. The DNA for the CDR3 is TGTGCCAGCAGCTTAACGTCAGGGTGGGACACTGAAGCTTTCTTT.

The CDR3 DNA is TGCGCCAGCAGTAAGGGGACAGGGGGCTCGCAGTTCTTC. Protein: CASSKGTGGSQFF. V and J are TRBV4-1 and TRBJ2-1; 12 positions agree with TRBD1. CDR1 MGHRA and CDR2 YSYEKL come from the germline V gene. CDR3 length: 13 amino acids. V was clipped by 6 bases and J by 12 bases; unmatched bases: 6.

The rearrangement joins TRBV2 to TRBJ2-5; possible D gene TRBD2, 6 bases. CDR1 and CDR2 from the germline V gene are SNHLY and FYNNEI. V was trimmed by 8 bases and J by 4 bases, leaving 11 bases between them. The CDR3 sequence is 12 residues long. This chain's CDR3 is CASRGTSETQYF. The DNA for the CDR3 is TGTGCCAGCCGCGGGACTTCAGAGACCCAGTACTTC.

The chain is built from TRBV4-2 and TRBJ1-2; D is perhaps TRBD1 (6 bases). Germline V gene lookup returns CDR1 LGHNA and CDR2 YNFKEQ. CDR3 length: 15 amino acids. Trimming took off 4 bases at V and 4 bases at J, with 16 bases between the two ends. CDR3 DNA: TGTGCCAGCAGCCGGGACCAGGGGTCCGGCTATGGCTACACCTTC. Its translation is CASSRDQGSGYGYTF.

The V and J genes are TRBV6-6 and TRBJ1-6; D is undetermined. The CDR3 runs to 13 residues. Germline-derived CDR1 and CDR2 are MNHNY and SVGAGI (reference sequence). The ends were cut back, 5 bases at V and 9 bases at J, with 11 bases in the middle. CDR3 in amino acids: CASSTRTVSPLHF. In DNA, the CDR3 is TGTGCCAGCAGTACTAGGACTGTTTCACCCCTCCACTTT.

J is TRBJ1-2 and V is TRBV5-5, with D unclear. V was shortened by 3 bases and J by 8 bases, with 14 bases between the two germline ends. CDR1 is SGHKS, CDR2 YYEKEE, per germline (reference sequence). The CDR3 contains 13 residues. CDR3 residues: CASSSKPEVGYTF. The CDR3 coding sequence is TGTGCCAGCAGCTCCAAGCCCGAGGTCGGCTACACCTTC. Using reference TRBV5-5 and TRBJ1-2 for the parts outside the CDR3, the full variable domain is DAGVTQSPTHLIKTRGQQVTLRCSPISGHKSVSWYQQVLGQGPQFIFQYYEKEERGRGNFPDRFSARQFPNYSSELNVNALLLGDSALYLCASSSKPEVGYTFGSGTRLTVV.

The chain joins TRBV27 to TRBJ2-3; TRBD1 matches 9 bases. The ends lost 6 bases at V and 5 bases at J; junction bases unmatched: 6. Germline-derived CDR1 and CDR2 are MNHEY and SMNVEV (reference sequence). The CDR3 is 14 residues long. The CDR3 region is CASRLQGAGDTQYF. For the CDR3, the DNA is TGTGCCAGCAGGCTACAGGGGGCGGGAGATACGCAGTATTTT.

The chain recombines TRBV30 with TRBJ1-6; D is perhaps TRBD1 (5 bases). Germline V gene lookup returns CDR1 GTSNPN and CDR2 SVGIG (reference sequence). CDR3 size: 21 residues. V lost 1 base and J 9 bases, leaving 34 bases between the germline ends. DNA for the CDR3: TGTGCCTGGAGTGAGTTTCCCTGGGCCCGGGACGGCAAAGAGGAGGGTTCACCCCTCCACTTT. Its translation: CAWSEFPWARDGKEEGSPLHF.